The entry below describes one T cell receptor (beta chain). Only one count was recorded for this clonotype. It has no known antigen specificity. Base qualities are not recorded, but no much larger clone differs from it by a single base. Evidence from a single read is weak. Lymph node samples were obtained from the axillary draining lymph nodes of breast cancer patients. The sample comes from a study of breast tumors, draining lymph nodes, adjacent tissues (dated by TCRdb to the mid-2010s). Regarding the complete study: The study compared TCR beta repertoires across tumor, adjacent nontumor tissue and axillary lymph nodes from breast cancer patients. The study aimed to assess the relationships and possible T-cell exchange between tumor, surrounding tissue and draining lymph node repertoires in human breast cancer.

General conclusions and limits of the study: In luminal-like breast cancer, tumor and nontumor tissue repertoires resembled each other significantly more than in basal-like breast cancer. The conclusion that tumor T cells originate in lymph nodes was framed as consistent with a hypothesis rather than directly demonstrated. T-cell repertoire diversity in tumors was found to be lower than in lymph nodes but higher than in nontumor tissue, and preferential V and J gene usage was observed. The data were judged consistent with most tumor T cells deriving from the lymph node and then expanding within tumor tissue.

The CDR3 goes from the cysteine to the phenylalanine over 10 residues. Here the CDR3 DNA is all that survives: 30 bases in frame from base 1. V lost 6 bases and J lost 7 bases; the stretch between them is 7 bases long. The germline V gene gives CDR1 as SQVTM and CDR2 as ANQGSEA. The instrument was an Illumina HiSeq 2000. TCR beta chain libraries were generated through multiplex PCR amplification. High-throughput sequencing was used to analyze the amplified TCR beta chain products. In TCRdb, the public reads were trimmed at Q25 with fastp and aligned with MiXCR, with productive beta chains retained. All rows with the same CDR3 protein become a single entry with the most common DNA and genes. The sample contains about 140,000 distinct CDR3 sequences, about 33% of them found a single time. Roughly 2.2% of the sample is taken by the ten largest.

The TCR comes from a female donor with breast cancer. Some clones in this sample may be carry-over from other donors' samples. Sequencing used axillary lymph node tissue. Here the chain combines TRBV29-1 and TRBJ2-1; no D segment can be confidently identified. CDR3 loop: CSVRRNEQFF. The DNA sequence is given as TGCAGCGTCCGTCGTAATGAGCAGTTCTTC.